The clone carrying this T cell receptor (beta chain) occurred many times. This record comes from a study of T cells after yellow fever vaccination. TCRdb analysed the 5' RACE reads with MiXCR anew, one entry per CDR3 protein. The repertoire holds under 150,000 distinct CDR3 sequences, with about 7.7% as singletons. The V and J ends lost 0 bases and 9 bases respectively, with 9 bases between them. In germline, CDR1 is LGHNA, CDR2 YSLEER. This CDR3 has 13 residues. This TCR came from a man aged 25-40 years who received the YFV17D yellow fever vaccine. V is TRBV4-3 and J is TRBJ2-1; D perhaps matches TRBD2 (5 bases). The source was CD4+ T cells sorted from PBMCs, collected 5 days after the yellow fever booster vaccination. The CDR3 protein is CASSQDSRVEQFF. The CDR3 DNA reads as TGCGCCAGCAGCCAAGATTCGAGGGTTGAGCAGTTCTTC.